This T cell receptor beta chain was profiled in a study of cytomegalovirus exposure and HLA in healthy donors. PCR amplification relied on 60 Vbeta primers (plus 13 Jbeta primers). Here immunoSEQ multiplex PCR was the method, and the copy in TCRdb shows in-frame clones only, minus some. The table shows around 200,000 clones, with around 62% occurring only once. Regarding donors, all were healthy bone marrow donors. The V and J ends lost 1 base and 5 bases, in that order; junction bases with no gene match: 8. The germline V gene has CDR1 LGHNA and CDR2 YSLEER. CDR3 length: 17 residues. The specimen sequenced was PBMCs. The chain joins TRBV4-3 to TRBJ2-2; 9 bases line up with TRBD2. The TCR was taken from a middle-aged man in good health and CMV-seronegative. The CDR3, as DNA: TGCGCCAGCAGCCAAGTCGAGGGGCGGGGGGGAACCGGGGAGCTGTTTTTT. Protein sequence: CASSQVEGRGGTGELFF.